The clone carrying this T cell receptor beta chain was observed a few times. With 0 bases clipped from V and 7 bases from J, the junction kept 7 bases outside the gene matches. From germline, CDR1 is MGHRA and CDR2 YSYEKL. The CDR3 runs 16 residues. This specimen belongs to a study of patients and donors after allogeneic stem cell transplantation. TCRdb re-analysed the RT-PCR reads in MiXCR, keeping a single row per CDR3 protein. The sample contains some 960,000 distinct CDR3 sequences, 15% to 20% of which appear only once. The specimen sequenced was blood, either unsorted or a sorted T cell fraction (not recorded which). The receptor comes from a human donor who was either an allogeneic HSCT recipient or a stem cell or donor lymphocyte infusion donor (not recorded which). It is not recorded whose cells these are; they may come from a transplant donor. The V call is TRBV4-1, the J call TRBJ2-2; 8 bases map to TRBD1. This chain's CDR3 is CASSQEDRVVYGELFF. The CDR3, as DNA: TGCGCCAGCAGCCAAGAGGACAGGGTGGTCTACGGGGAGCTGTTTTTT.